Shown below are 4 T cell receptor beta chains from a single sample sequenced in a study of T cell responses to AZD1222 COVID-19 vaccine. TCRdb keeps only in-frame clones here, not all; method: immunoSEQ multiplex PCR. The sample carries about 90,000 clones, roughly 88% recorded once. Sample: peripheral blood, taken on day 0 of AZD1222 vaccination. The receptors were gathered from an adult in good health.

V is TRBV28 and J is TRBJ2-7, with D possibly being TRBD1 or TRBD2 (7 bases each). This CDR3 contains 15 residues. CDR1 is MDHEN and CDR2 is SYDVKM in the germline V gene. The V end was cut by 3 bases, the J end by 4 bases, with 16 bases between. CDR3 protein: CASSFQGGDGYEQYF. The CDR3 nucleotides are TGTGCCAGCAGTTTTCAGGGGGGGGACGGATACGAGCAGTACTTC. Together with reference TRBV28 and TRBJ2-7, the CDR3 gives the full variable domain: DVKVTQSSRYLVKRTGEKVFLECVQDMDHENMFWYRQDPGLGLRLIYFSYDVKMKEKGDIPEGYSVSREKKERFSLILESASTNQTSMYLCASSFQGGDGYEQYFGPGTRLTVT.

The rearrangement uses TRBV18 and TRBJ1-1, with D perhaps matching TRBD1 (6 bases). The CDR3 is 14 amino acids. Germline CDR1 reads KGHSH; CDR2 reads LQKENI. The V gene lost 2 bases and the J gene lost 7 bases, with 14 bases spanning the gap. CDR3 loop: CASSPGPRGYEAFF. CDR3 bases: TGTGCCAGCTCACCAGGACCCAGGGGATATGAAGCTTTCTTT.

The chain employs TRBV6-2 or TRBV6-3 and TRBJ2-7; TRBD1 agrees at 11 bases. The length of the CDR3 is 17 residues. With V trimmed by 2 bases and J by 2 bases, 8 bases remained unmatched. Germline V gene data show CDR1 as MNHEY and CDR2 as SVGEGT. The CDR3 sequence: CASSYRDRGRWAYEQYF. Here the CDR3 DNA reads TGTGCCAGCAGTTACCGGGACAGGGGGAGGTGGGCCTACGAGCAGTACTTC.

This clone was picked up one time. The chain uses TRBV19 and TRBJ2-5; 7 bases are shared with TRBD1. CDR3 length: 14 residues. The junction had 5 bases not matched to a gene; V was cut back by 5 bases and J by 2 bases. CDR1 LNHDA and CDR2 SQIVND come from the germline V gene (reference sequence). CDR3 region: CASSSDRRQETQYF. DNA of the CDR3: TGTGCCAGTAGTTCGGACAGGCGTCAAGAGACCCAGTACTTC.